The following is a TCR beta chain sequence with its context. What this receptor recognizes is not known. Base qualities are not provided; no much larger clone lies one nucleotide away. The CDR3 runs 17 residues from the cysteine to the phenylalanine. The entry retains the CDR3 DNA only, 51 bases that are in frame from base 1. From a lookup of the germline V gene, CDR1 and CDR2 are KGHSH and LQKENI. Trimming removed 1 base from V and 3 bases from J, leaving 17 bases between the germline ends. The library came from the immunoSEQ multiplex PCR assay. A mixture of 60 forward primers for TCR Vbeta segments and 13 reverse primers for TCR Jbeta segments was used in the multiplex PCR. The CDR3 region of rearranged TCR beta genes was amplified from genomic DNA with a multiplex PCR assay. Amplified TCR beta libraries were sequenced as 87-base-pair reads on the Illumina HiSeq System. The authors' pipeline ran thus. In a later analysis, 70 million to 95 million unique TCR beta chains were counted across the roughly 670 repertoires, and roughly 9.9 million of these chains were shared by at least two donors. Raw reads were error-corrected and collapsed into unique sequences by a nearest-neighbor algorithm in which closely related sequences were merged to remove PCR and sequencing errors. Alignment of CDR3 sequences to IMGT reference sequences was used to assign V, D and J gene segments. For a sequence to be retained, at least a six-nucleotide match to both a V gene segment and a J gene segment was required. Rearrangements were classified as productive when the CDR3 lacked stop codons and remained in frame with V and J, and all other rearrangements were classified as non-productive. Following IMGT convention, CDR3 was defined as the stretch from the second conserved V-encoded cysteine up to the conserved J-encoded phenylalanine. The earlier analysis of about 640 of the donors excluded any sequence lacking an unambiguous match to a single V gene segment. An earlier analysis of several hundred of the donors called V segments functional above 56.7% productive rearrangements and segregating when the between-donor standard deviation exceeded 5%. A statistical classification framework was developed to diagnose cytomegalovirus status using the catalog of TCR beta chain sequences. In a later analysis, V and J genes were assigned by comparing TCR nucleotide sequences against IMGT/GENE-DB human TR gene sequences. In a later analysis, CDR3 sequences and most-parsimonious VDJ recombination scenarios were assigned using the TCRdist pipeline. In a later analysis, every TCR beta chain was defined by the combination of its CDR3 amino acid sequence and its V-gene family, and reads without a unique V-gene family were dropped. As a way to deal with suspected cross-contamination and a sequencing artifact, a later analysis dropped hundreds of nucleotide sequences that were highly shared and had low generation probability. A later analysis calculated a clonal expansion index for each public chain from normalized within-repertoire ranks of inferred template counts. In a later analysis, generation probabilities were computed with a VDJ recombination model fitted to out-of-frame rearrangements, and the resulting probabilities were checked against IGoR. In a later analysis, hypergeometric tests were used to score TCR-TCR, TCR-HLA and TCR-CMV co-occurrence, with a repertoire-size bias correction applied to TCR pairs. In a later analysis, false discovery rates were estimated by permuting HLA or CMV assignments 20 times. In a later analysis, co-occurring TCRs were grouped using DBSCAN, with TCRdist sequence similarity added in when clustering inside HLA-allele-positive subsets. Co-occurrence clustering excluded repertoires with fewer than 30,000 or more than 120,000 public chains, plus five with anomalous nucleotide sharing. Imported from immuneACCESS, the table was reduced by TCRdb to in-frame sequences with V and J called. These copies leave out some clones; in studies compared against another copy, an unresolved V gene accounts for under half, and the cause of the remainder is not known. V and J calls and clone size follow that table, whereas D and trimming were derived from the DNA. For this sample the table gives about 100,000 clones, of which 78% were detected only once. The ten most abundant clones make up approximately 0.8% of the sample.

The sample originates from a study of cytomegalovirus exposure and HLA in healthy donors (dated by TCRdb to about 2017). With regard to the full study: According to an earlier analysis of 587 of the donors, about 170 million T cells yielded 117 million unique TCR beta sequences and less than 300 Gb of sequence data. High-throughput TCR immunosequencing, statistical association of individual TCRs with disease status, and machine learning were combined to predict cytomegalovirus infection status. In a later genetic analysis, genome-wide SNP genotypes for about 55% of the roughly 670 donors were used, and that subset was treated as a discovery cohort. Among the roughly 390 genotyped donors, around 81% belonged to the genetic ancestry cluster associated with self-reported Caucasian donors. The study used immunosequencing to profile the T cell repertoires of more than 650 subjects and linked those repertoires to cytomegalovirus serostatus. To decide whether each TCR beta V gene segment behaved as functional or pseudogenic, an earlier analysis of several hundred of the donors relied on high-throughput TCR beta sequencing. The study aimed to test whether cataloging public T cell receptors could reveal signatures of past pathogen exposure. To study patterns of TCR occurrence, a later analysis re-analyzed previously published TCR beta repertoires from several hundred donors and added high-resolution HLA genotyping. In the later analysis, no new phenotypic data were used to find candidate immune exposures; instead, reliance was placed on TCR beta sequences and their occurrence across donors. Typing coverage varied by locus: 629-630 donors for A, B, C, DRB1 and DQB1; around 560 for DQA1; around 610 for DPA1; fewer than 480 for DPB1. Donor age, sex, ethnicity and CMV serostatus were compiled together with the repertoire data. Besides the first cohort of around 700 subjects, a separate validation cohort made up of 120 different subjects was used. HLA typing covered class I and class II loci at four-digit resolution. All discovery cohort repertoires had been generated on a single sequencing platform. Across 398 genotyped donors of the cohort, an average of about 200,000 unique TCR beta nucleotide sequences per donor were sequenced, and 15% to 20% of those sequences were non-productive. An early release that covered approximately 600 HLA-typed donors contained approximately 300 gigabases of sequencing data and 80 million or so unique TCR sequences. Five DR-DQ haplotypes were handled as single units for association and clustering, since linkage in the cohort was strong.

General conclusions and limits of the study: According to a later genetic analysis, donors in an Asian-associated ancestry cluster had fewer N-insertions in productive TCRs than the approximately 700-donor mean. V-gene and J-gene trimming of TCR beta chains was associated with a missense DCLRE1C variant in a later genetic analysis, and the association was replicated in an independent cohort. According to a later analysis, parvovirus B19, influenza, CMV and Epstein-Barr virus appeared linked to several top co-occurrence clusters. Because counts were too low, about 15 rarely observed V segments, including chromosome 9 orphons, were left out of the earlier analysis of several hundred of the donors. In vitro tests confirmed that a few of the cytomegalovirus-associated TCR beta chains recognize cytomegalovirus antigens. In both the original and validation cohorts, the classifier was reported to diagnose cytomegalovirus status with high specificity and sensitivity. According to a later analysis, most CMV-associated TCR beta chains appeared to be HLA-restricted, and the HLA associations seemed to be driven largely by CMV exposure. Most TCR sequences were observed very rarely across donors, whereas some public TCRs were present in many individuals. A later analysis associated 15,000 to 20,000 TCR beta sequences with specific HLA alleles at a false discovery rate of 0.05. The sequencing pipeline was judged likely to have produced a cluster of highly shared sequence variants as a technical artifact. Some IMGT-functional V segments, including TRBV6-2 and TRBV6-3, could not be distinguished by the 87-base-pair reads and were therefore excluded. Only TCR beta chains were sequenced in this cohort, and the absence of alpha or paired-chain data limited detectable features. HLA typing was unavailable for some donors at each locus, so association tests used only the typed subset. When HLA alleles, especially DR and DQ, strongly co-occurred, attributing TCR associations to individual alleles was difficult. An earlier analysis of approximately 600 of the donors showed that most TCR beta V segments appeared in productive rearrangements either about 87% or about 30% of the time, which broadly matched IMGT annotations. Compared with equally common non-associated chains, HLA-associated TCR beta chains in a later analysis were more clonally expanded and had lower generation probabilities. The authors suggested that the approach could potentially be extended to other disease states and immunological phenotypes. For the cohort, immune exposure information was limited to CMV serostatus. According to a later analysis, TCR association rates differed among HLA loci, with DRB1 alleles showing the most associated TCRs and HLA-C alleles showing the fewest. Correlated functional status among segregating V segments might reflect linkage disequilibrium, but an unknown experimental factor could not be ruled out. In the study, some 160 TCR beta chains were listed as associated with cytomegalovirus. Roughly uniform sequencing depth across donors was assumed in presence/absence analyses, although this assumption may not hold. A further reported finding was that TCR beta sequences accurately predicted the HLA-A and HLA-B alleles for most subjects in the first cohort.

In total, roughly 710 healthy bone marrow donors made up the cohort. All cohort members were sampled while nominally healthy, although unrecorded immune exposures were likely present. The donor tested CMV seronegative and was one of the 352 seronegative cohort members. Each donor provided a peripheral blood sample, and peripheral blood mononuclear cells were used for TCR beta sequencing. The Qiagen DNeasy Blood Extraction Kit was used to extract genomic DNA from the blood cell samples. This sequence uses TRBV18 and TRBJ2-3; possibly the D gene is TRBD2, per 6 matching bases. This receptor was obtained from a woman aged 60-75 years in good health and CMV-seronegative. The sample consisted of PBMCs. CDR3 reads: CASSPRGRGTGTDTQYF. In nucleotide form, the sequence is TGTGCCAGCTCACCACGCGGACGGGGGACGGGGACAGATACGCAGTATTTT.